These T cell receptor beta chains were read from a single sample in a study of glioma-infiltrating T cells. MiXCR, applied by TCRdb to the multiplex PCR reads, yields one record per CDR3 protein. The sample holds under 200,000 distinct CDR3 sequences; around 45% are singletons and the top ten take 5.2%. Material for sequencing was glioma tissue, nonneoplastic brain tissue, or PBMCs (not recorded which). The receptors originated from a human donor with low-grade glioma or glioblastoma, undergoing nonglioma brain surgery, or in good health (not recorded which). The CDR3 runs from the conserved cysteine through the conserved F or W. D genes are given only for firm matches. Size is omitted from some rows. Given values are once, few, many or a class for expanded clones.

cdr3_length	clone_size	d_call	v_call	j_call	cdr3_aa	cdr3_nt
13	many	TRBD1	TRBV15	TRBJ2-1	CATQDRVYNEQFF	TGTGCCACCCAAGACAGGGTGTACAATGAGCAGTTCTTC
13	-	TRBD1	TRBV12-3/TRBV12-4	TRBJ2-7	CASSLRTGDEQYF	TGTGCCAGCAGTTTAAGGACAGGGGACGAGCAGTACTTC
14	few	TRBD2	TRBV29-1	TRBJ2-3	CSVRTSGVTDTQYF	TGCAGCGTCAGGACTAGCGGGGTCACAGATACGCAGTATTTT
12	many	-	TRBV20-1	TRBJ2-5	CSAEPQQETQYF	TGCAGTGCTGAACCGCAACAAGAGACCCAGTACTTC
17	-	-	TRBV6-1	TRBJ1-4	CASSLEAPGATNEKLFF	TGTGCCAGCAGTTTAGAGGCCCCCGGGGCAACTAATGAAAAACTGTTTTTT
13	many	-	TRBV20-1	TRBJ2-1	CSASGDWANEQFF	TGCAGTGCTAGTGGAGACTGGGCCAATGAGCAGTTCTTC
22	-	-	TRBV6-5	TRBJ1-5	CVSSLRPRLGTRGEYGNQPQHF	TGTGTCAGCAGTTTAAGACCCCGTCTAGGGACAAGAGGAGAATACGGCAATCAGCCCCAGCATTTT
14	-	-	TRBV7-2	TRBJ2-5	CASSVSGTEETQYF	TGTGCCAGCAGCGTCTCCGGGACGGAAGAGACCCAGTACTTC
14	few	-	TRBV5-1	TRBJ1-4	CASSSGSANEKLFF	TGCGCCAGCAGCTCAGGATCTGCAAATGAAAAACTGTTTTTT
14	-	-	TRBV5-6	TRBJ1-2	CASSRTVRSRGYTF	TGTGCCAGCAGCCGTACAGTGAGGTCTCGAGGCTACACCTTC
13	-	-	TRBV5-1	TRBJ2-2	CASSLESLRELFF	TGCGCCAGCAGCTTGGAAAGTCTCAGGGAGCTGTTTTTT
16	-	-	TRBV2	TRBJ1-5	CASSDGAEYSNQPQHF	TGTGCCAGCAGTGATGGGGCAGAGTATAGCAATCAGCCCCAGCATTTT
17	many	TRBD2	TRBV28	TRBJ2-7	CASSFSSLTSGNYEQYF	TGTGCCAGCAGTTTCTCTTCTCTGACTAGCGGGAACTACGAGCAGTACTTC
17	many	TRBD1	TRBV6-1	TRBJ2-2	CASRGQELLSGTGELFF	TGTGCCAGCAGGGGACAGGAACTTCTTTCGGGCACCGGGGAGCTGTTTTTT
14	-	-	TRBV11-2	TRBJ1-1	CASSFRDMNTEAFF	TGTGCCAGCAGCTTCCGGGACATGAACACTGAAGCTTTCTTT
16	-	-	TRBV7-9	TRBJ2-5	CASSFRLKGPLETQYF	TGTGCCAGCAGCTTTCGGCTAAAAGGACCGCTCGAGACCCAGTACTTC
16	many	TRBD1	TRBV3-1	TRBJ1-1	CASSHTGQYPYTEAFF	TGTGCCAGCAGCCACACGGGACAGTACCCCTACACTGAAGCTTTCTTT
14	many	TRBD1	TRBV28	TRBJ1-5	CASRPGGSNQPQHF	TGTGCCAGCAGACCAGGGGGTAGCAATCAGCCCCAGCATTTT
16	few	-	TRBV3-1	TRBJ1-3	CASSLATGSSGNTIYF	TGTGCCAGCAGCCTGGCCACGGGGAGCTCTGGAAACACCATATATTTT
14	few	-	TRBV3-1	TRBJ1-2	CASSQARQIYGYTF	TGTGCCAGCAGCCAAGCCCGACAGATCTATGGCTACACCTTC
16	many	-	TRBV7-9	TRBJ2-1	CASSFFTLDANNEQFF	TGTGCCAGCAGCTTCTTTACCCTTGACGCAAACAATGAGCAGTTCTTC
14	many	TRBD2	TRBV27	TRBJ2-7	CASNRGRGSYEQYF	TGTGCCAGCAATCGCGGGAGGGGCTCCTACGAGCAGTACTTC
15	-	TRBD2	TRBV2	TRBJ2-1	CASEGLAGVGGEQFF	TGTGCCAGCGAGGGACTAGCGGGAGTCGGGGGTGAGCAGTTCTTC
13	many	-	TRBV3-1	TRBJ2-1	CASSQVGLGEQFF	TGTGCCAGCAGCCAAGTCGGATTGGGTGAGCAGTTCTTC
10	-	-	TRBV28	TRBJ2-3	CASSRVRQYF	TGTGCCAGCAGTAGGGTTAGGCAGTATTTT
17	-	-	TRBV28	TRBJ2-5	CASSLQLGGGGGEAQYF	TGTGCCAGCAGTTTACAGCTGGGAGGAGGTGGTGGAGAGGCCCAGTACTTC
15	-	-	TRBV18	TRBJ2-7	CASSPRQSSSYEQYF	TGTGCCAGCTCACCAAGACAGTCGAGCTCCTACGAGCAGTACTTC
11	-	-	TRBV3-1	TRBJ2-7	CASSQAREQYF	TGTGCCAGCAGCCAAGCTCGCGAGCAGTACTTC
14	-	-	TRBV5-1	TRBJ2-7	CASSLGTVSDEQYF	TGCGCCAGCAGCTTGGGGACAGTAAGCGACGAGCAGTACTTC
17	-	TRBD1	TRBV18	TRBJ1-1	CASSPALAGTANTEAFF	TGTGCCAGCTCACCGGCGTTGGCCGGGACAGCGAACACTGAAGCTTTCTTT
13	few	-	TRBV10-3	TRBJ2-7	CAAAREISYEQYF	TGTGCCGCAGCTCGGGAGATATCGTACGAGCAGTACTTC
14	many	-	TRBV28	TRBJ2-7	CASSESSPGDEQYF	TGTGCCAGCAGTGAATCTTCTCCAGGGGACGAGCAGTACTTC
14	few	-	TRBV2	TRBJ1-2	CASSFDRDTLSGTF	TGTGCCAGCAGTTTCGACCGGGACACACTTTCAGGCACCTTC
14	few	-	TRBV29-1	TRBJ1-1	CSAHPSGWNTEAFF	TGCAGCGCACATCCTTCAGGGTGGAACACTGAAGCTTTCTTT
10	-	-	TRBV3-1	TRBJ1-4	CASSQAVEVF	TGTGCCAGCAGCCAAGCGGTGGAGGTTTTT
13	-	-	TRBV7-3	TRBJ2-3	CASSRNRMDTQYF	TGTGCCAGCTCCAGAAACCGGATGGATACGCAGTATTTT
13	few	-	TRBV2	TRBJ2-7	CASRDGSSYEQYF	TGTGCCAGCCGCGACGGATCCTCCTACGAGCAGTACTTC
15	many	TRBD2	TRBV20-1	TRBJ2-3	CSARASGRVGDTQYF	TGCAGTGCTAGAGCAAGCGGGAGGGTGGGGGATACGCAGTATTTT
15	-	-	TRBV5-5	TRBJ2-1	CASSSLGHLYNEQFF	TGTGCCAGCAGCTCTCTTGGACACCTATACAATGAGCAGTTCTTC